Sequencing of this TCR beta chain was carried out in a study of response to subunit inactivated influenza vaccine. Trimming at V came to 5 bases and at J to 5 bases, leaving 7 bases not matched to a gene. This CDR3 has 14 residues. From germline, CDR1 is SGHVS and CDR2 FQNEAQ. TCRdb re-analysed the RT-PCR reads in MiXCR, keeping a single row per CDR3 protein. This repertoire shows around 520,000 distinct CDR3 sequences, roughly 23% found once; its top ten account for 1.9%. This receptor was identified in a man aged 50 to 60 who received an inactivated influenza vaccine. The J gene is TRBJ2-7, the V gene TRBV7-8, with 9 bases aligning to TRBD1. Sample: CD4+ T cells sorted from PBMCs, taken roughly 5 days after vaccination. The CDR3 reads CASSTYRGRNEQYF. The CDR3, as DNA: TGTGCCAGCAGCACCTACAGGGGGCGCAACGAGCAGTACTTC.